The TCR beta chain described here comes from a study of CD4 T cells in relation to SARS-CoV-2 and coronaviruses. Study information: The negative reference was HIV-1 Nef peptide pool or peptide-free culture.

This clone was picked up a small number of times. Antigen: not known. Profiled with immunoSEQ multiplex PCR; TCRdb holds only in-frame clones, not every one. The sample contains about 11,000 clones, less than 80% of which appear only once. Before the COVID-19 pandemic, during about 2011-2019, CD4+ T cells were taken from unexposed donors. The cells were cultured for about ten days before CD4+ T cells were isolated. On days 3 and 7, cultures got half fresh IL-2 medium. J gave up 7 bases and V 0 bases, and 6 bases lay outside the gene matches. Germline-derived CDR1 and CDR2 are KGHSH and LQKENI. The CDR3 length is 15 residues.

The TCR comes from a human donor in good health. Material for sequencing was CD4+ T cells from PBMCs, cultured in vitro. The rearrangement uses TRBV18 and TRBJ1-1, with 9 bases lining up with TRBD1. The CDR3 region is CASSPPSGQGSEAFF. CDR3 nucleotides: TGTGCCAGCTCACCACCGTCGGGACAGGGCAGTGAAGCTTTCTTT. Full variable domain (outside the CDR3, taken from reference TRBV18 and TRBJ1-1): NAGVMQNPRHLVRRRGQEARLRCSPMKGHSHVYWYRQLPEEGLKFMVYLQKENIIDESGMPKERFSAEFPKEGPSILRIQQVVRGDSAAYFCASSPPSGQGSEAFFGQGTRLTVV.